This T cell receptor (beta chain) was profiled in a study of T cells in Graves' hyperthyroidism and ophthalmopathy. Study conclusions and caveats: Peripheral blood also featured most of the thyroid clonotypes expanded above 0.001. The model predicted ophthalmopathy a median roughly 6.3 months before onset.

Using RNA transcripts as the source, TCR beta CDR3 regions were amplified. The TCR CDR3 was amplified in a first-round RT-PCR using the HTBI primer set. TCRdb recomputed calls from the multiplex PCR reads with MiXCR, one row per CDR3 protein. The sample holds about 710,000 distinct CDR3 sequences, about 15% seen once. No ophthalmopathy progression within 18 months constituted stable Graves' hyperthyroidism. Not enrolled were patients with uncontrolled infection, other autoimmune disease, pregnancy or lactation. This clonotype has a count of ten or more. Its antigen is undetermined. The sample consisted of blood. This receptor was obtained from a man aged 18 to 29 with Graves' hyperthyroidism.

As DNA, the CDR3 is TGTGCCAGCTCAGGGGCCGGGACAGGACTGATCGGGGAGCTGTTTTTT. Encoded protein: CASSGAGTGLIGELFF. The J gene is TRBJ2-2, the V gene TRBV18, with 8 bases that match TRBD1. This CDR3 has 16 amino acids. With V trimmed by 5 bases and J by 7 bases, 12 bases remained unmatched. From germline, CDR1 is KGHSH and CDR2 LQKENI.